There are a few counts of the clone carrying this T cell receptor beta chain. What it recognizes is unknown. This sample is drawn from a study of molecular identifiers for immune sequencing clone quantification. This CDR3 is 14 amino acids long. The germline V gene has CDR1 SQVTM and CDR2 ANQGSEA. Trimming took off 6 bases at V and 4 bases at J, with 18 bases between the two ends. Whole-study findings and limits: Spiked Jurkat TCR RNA equal to one cell could reportedly be picked out among 800,000 to 1,000,000 naive cells. Naive cells had under 1% of molecules in clones above 20 RNA copies, effectors over 99%.

TCRdb re-analysed the PCR reads in MiXCR, keeping a single row per CDR3 protein. The table includes 85,000 to 130,000 distinct CDR3 sequences, roughly 38% detected once. Specimen: naive CD8+ T cells from blood, with Jurkat cell RNA spiked in. Sample subset: FACS-sorted CD8+CD4-CCR7+CD45RA+ naive T cells. The J gene is TRBJ1-1, the V gene TRBV29-1, with D perhaps matching TRBD1 (6 bases). This sequence was found in a human donor in good health. Some libraries in this study had Jurkat cell RNA spiked in. CDR3 region: CSVEPGTFSTEAFF. CDR3 coding DNA: TGCAGCGTCGAACCAGGGACATTCAGCACTGAAGCTTTCTTT. The variable domain in full, completed from reference TRBV29-1 and TRBJ1-1, reads SAVISQKPSRDICQRGTSLTIQCQVDSQVTMMFWYRQQPGQSLTLIATANQGSEATYESGFVIDKFPISRPNLTFSTLTVSNMSPEDSSIYLCSVEPGTFSTEAFFGQGTRLTVV.